The present TCR beta chain was sequenced within a study of blood T cell repertoires in COVID-19. Study background: Italy, Spain and the United States were the sources of the convalescent and acute COVID-19 samples. Nucleic acid was either cDNA or gDNA, and it came from T cells, B-cell-depleted T cells, or PBMCs.

Profiling relied on immunoSEQ multiplex PCR, and the TCRdb table lists in-frame clones only, not all of them. The sample holds about 140,000 clones, 82% seen once. The source is a woman of 80 years or more with acute or convalescent COVID-19. The sample comprised peripheral blood.

CDR3 DNA: TGTGCCAGCAGCGGTTACAGGGGGGGACAGCCCCAGCATTTT. Translation gives CASSGYRGGQPQHF. The chain is built from TRBV21-1 and TRBJ1-5; the table's D call TRBD1 went unverified against the DNA. TRBV21-1 is deemed a pseudogene. The CDR3 covers 14 residues.